The T cell receptor (beta chain) under discussion was sequenced for a study of PD-L1 blockade in urothelial cancer. Looking at the study overall: Median T cell yield per blood sample was more than 130,000 cells.

V lost 0 bases and J lost 3, with 9 bases in between. CDR1 MGHRA and CDR2 YSYEKL come from the germline V gene. The CDR3 spans 14 residues. The time point: peripheral blood 6 weeks after treatment start. Spike-ins of synthetic TCR analog templates went into each PCR. The protocol was immunoSEQ multiplex PCR, while the TCRdb copy is restricted to in-frame clones and leaves out a portion. The data hold 120,000 or so clones, with about 82% observed a single time. The clonotype was recovered from a man in his fifties with urothelial cancer. The material was PBMCs, obtained around atezolizumab (anti-PD-L1) treatment. J is TRBJ2-7 and V is TRBV4-1; D not resolved. The CDR3 sequence: CASSQDLGGYEQYF. The CDR3 DNA is TGCGCCAGCAGCCAAGATCTAGGCGGCTACGAGCAGTACTTC.